The clone carrying this TCR beta chain appeared a few times. The sample originates from a study of blood T cell repertoires in COVID-19. Turning to the study itself: Collection of acute and convalescent COVID-19 samples took place in the United States, Italy and Spain. T cells, B-cell-depleted T cells, or PBMCs supplied cDNA or gDNA.

In the study's own analysis: Nucleated cell counts were estimated from reference gene primer amplification. Profiling relied on immunoSEQ multiplex PCR, and the TCRdb table lists in-frame clones only, not all of them. Clonal size and the V and J genes are those of that table, whereas D and trimming came from the DNA. The sample has approximately 55,000 clones, 60% to 85% seen once. The sample consisted of peripheral blood. The receptor was isolated from a young man with COVID-19, enrolled during active disease.

As DNA, the CDR3 is TGTGCCAGTAGTGCCCGAAACGCGGGACAGCAGTACTTC. Translating gives CASSARNAGQQYF. This chain connects TRBV19 to TRBJ2-7, with D perhaps matching TRBD2 (6 bases). The V end was cut by 5 bases, the J end by 8 bases, with 16 bases between. The germline V gene encodes CDR1 LNHDA and CDR2 SQIVND (reference sequence). The CDR3 runs 13 residues. The full variable domain, in which reference TRBV19 and TRBJ2-7 provide the parts outside the CDR3, is DGGITQSPKYLFRKEGQNVTLSCEQNLNHDAMYWYRQDPGQGLRLIYYSQIVNDFQKGDIAEGYSVSREKKESFPLTVTSAQKNPTAFYLCASSARNAGQQYFGPGTRLTVT.